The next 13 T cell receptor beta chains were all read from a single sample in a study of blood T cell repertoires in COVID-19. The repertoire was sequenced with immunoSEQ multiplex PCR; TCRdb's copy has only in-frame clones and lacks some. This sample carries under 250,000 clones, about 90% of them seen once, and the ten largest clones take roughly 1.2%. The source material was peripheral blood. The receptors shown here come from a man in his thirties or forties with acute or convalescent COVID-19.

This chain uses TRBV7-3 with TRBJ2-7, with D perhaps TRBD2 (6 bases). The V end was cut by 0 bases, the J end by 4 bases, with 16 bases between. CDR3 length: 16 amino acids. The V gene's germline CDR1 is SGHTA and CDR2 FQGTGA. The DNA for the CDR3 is TGTGCCAGCAGCTTAACCCCTCTTTCCGGGAGATACGAGCAGTACTTC. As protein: CASSLTPLSGRYEQYF. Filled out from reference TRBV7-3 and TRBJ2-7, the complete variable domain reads GAGVSQTPSNKVTEKGKYVELRCDPISGHTALYWYRQSLGQGPEFLIYFQGTGAADDSGLPNDRFFAVRPEGSVSTLKIQRTERGDSAVYLCASSLTPLSGRYEQYFGPGTRLTVT.

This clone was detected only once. CDR3 in amino acids: CASSNRELSYNEQFF. DNA for the CDR3: TGTGCCAGTAGTAACCGGGAACTCTCCTACAATGAGCAGTTCTTC. The chain links TRBV19 to TRBJ2-1; tentative D call: TRBD2 (5 bases). Germline CDR1 is LNHDA and CDR2 is SQIVND (reference sequence). The CDR3 has 15 residues. V lost 4 bases and J 0 bases, leaving 10 bases between the germline ends.

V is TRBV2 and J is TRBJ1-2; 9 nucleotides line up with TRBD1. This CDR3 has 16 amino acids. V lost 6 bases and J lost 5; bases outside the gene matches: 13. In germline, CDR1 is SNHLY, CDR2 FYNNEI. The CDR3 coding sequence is TGTGCCAGCAGACGGACAGGGGATATTAGACTTTATGGCTACACCTTC. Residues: CASRRTGDIRLYGYTF.

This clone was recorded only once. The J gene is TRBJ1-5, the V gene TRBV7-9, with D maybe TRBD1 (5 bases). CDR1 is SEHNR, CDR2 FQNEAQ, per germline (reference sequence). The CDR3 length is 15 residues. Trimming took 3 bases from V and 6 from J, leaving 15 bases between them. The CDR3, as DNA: TGTGCCAGCAGCTTGTCGCCGGGGGGAGGTCAGCCCCAGCATTTT. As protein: CASSLSPGGGQPQHF. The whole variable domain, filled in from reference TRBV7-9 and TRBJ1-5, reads DTGVSQNPRHKITKRGQNVTFRCDPISEHNRLYWYRQTLGQGPEFLTYFQNEAQLEKSRLLSDRFSAERPKGSFSTLEIQRTEQGDSAMYLCASSLSPGGGQPQHFGDGTRLSIL.

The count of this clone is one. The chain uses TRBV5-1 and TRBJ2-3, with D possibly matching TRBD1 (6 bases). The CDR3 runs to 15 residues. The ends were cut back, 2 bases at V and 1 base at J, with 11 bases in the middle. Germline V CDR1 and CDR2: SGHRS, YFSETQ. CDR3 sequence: CASSLWGQGTDTQYF. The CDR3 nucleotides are TGCGCCAGCAGCTTATGGGGGCAAGGCACAGATACGCAGTATTTT. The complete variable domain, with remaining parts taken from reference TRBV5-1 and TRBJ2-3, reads KAGVTQTPRYLIKTRGQQVTLSCSPISGHRSVSWYQQTPGQGLQFLFEYFSETQRNKGNFPGRFSGRQFSNSRSEMNVSTLELGDSALYLCASSLWGQGTDTQYFGPGTRLTVL.

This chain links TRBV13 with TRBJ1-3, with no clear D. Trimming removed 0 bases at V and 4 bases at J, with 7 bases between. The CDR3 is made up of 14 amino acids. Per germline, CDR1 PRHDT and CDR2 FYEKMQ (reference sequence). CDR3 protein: CASSLGSLGNTIYF. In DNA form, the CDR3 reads TGTGCCAGCAGCTTAGGGAGCCTGGGAAACACCATATATTTT.

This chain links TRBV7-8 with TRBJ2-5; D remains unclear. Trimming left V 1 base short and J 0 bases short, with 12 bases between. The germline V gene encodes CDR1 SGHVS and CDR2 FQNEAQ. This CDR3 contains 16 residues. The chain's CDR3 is CASSLENPGYQETQYF. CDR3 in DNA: TGTGCCAGCAGCTTAGAAAACCCCGGGTACCAAGAGACCCAGTACTTC.

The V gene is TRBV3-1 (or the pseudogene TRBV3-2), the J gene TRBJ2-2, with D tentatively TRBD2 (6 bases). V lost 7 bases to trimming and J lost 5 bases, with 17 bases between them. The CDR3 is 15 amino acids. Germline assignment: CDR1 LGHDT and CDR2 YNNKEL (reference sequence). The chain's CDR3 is CASTFSEGLTGELFF. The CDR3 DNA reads TGTGCCAGCACCTTTTCGGAGGGTTTAACCGGGGAGCTGTTTTTT.

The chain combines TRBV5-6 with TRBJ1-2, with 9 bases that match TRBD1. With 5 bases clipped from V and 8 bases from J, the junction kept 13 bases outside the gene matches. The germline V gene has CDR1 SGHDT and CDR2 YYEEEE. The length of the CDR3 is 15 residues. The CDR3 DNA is TGTGCCAGCAGGGGATCCGGGACAGGGTCTAGGGGCTACACCTTC. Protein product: CASRGSGTGSRGYTF.

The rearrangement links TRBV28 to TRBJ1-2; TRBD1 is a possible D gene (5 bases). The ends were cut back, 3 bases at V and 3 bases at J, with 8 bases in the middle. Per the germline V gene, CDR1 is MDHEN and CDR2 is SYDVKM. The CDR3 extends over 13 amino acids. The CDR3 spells CASSFGRDYGYTF. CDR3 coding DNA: TGTGCCAGCAGTTTCGGCAGGGACTATGGCTACACCTTC.

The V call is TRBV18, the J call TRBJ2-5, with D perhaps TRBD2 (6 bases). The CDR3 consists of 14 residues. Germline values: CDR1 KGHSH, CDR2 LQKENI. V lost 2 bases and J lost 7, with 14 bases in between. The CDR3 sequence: CASSPGHSGGTQYF. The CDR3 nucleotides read TGTGCCAGCTCACCAGGGCATTCCGGGGGGACCCAGTACTTC.

Written as DNA, the CDR3 is TGTGCCAGCAGCTTAGATCGGACTGAAGCTTTCTTT. Translated, it gives CASSLDRTEAFF. V is TRBV11-2 and J is TRBJ1-1; D gene uncertain. This CDR3 has 12 residues. V dropped 0 bases and J dropped 5 bases, with 4 bases sitting between them. Germline V gene sequence: CDR1 SGHAT, CDR2 FQNNGV.

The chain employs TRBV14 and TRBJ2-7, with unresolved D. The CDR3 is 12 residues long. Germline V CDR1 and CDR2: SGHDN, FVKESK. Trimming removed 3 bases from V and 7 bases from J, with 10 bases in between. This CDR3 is CASSHLFGEQYF. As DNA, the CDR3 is TGTGCCAGCAGCCACCTGTTCGGGGAGCAGTACTTC. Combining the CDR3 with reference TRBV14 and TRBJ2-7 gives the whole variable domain EAGVTQFPSHSVIEKGQTVTLRCDPISGHDNLYWYRRVMGKEIKFLLHFVKESKQDESGMPNNRFLAERTGGTYSTLKVQPAELEDSGVYFCASSHLFGEQYFGPGTRLTVT.